This entry lists 23 T cell receptor beta chains sequenced from one sample in a study of read filtering for tumor transcriptome and immune sequencing. The library was built from about 400 ng RNA with molecular barcoded adaptors for alpha/delta and beta/gamma chains. TCRdb re-called the reads with MiXCR, one entry per CDR3 protein. In the table there are some 15,000 distinct CDR3 sequences, about a fifth of which are singletons. The specimen sequenced was a population of CD138-negative cells sorted from bone marrow. These receptors all stem from a donor aged 40 or over with multiple myeloma.

The rearrangement uses TRBV2 and TRBJ2-1, with 10 nucleotides matching TRBD2. Germline CDR1 reads SNHLY; CDR2 reads FYNNEI. V shed 6 bases and J 6 bases; nucleotides not matched to a gene: 11. The length of the CDR3 is 16 residues. CDR3 nucleotides: TGTGCCAGCAGCCCAATGGAACTAGCGGGACTCAATGAGCAGTTCTTC. Translation: CASSPMELAGLNEQFF.

The gene calls are TRBV27 and TRBJ2-2; TRBD2 is a possible D gene (6 bases). The CDR3 consists of 17 residues. Germline V CDR1 and CDR2: MNHEY, SMNVEV (reference sequence). Trimming shortened V by 5 bases and J by 0 bases, and 16 bases separated the two germline ends. The CDR3 bases are TGTGCCAGCAGTACCGCCCCGGGACTGACGAACACCGGGGAGCTGTTTTTT. Encoded protein: CASSTAPGLTNTGELFF.

There are many counts of this clonotype. The chain recombines TRBV21-1 with TRBJ2-1; the table's D call, TRBD1, was not checked against the DNA. TRBV21-1 corresponds to a pseudogene. CDR3 size: 14 residues. CDR3 DNA sequence: TGTGCCTCCCCGCCCGGGACGACACGCGATGAGCAGTTCTTC. Its protein is CASPPGTTRDEQFF.

This clonotype was recorded many times. The rearrangement uses TRBV7-9 and TRBJ1-1, with D maybe TRBD1 (5 bases). The V and J ends lost 1 base and 5 bases respectively, with 8 bases between them. Germline loops: CDR1 SEHNR, CDR2 FQNEAQ (reference sequence). The CDR3 has 13 amino acids. The CDR3 sequence: CASSLGGDTEAFF. The CDR3 DNA follows: TGTGCCAGCAGCTTAGGAGGGGATACTGAAGCTTTCTTT.

The chain uses TRBV5-1 and TRBJ2-3; weak D call: TRBD1 (6 bases). This CDR3 spans 14 amino acids. Germline V gives CDR1 SGHRS, CDR2 YFSETQ. Between the trimmed V and J ends, which lost 4 bases and 5 bases, there was a span of 14 bases. The CDR3 is CASSPQTGQDTQYF. CDR3 bases: TGCGCCAGCAGCCCGCAGACAGGACAAGATACGCAGTATTTT.

This clonotype was seen ten or more times. This rearrangement joins TRBV27 to TRBJ2-3, with D unresolved. Trimming removed 3 bases at V and 2 bases at J, with 12 bases between. The germline CDR1 and CDR2 sequences are MNHEY and SMNVEV (reference sequence). The CDR3 totals 15 residues. In nucleotides, the CDR3 is TGTGCCAGCAGTTTCGGGCTGGAAATCACAGATACGCAGTATTTT. It translates to CASSFGLEITDTQYF.

The CDR3 DNA is TGCAGTGCTTCAGGAGGGAATGAGCAGTTCTTC. It specifies CSASGGNEQFF. V gene TRBV20-1 combines with J gene TRBJ2-1; TRBD2 might be the D (6 bases). The germline V gene encodes CDR1 DFQATT and CDR2 SNEGSKA (reference sequence). CDR3 length equals 11 residues. Trimming removed 5 bases at V and 7 bases at J, with 9 bases between.

This clonotype was observed many times. J is TRBJ2-1 and V is TRBV29-1; no clear D. The CDR3 length is 14 residues. Per germline, CDR1 SQVTM and CDR2 ANQGSEA. V gave up 2 bases and J gave up 0 bases, with 8 bases separating them. The CDR3 reads CSVERASSYNEQFF. In DNA form, the CDR3 reads TGCAGCGTTGAAAGGGCGAGCTCCTACAATGAGCAGTTCTTC.

This clonotype came up many times. The chain is built from TRBV24-1 and TRBJ2-2; D unclear. Germline assignment: CDR1 KGHDR and CDR2 SFDVKD. The V end was cut by 1 base, the J end by 9 bases, with 11 bases between. The CDR3 covers 14 residues. Here the CDR3 reads CATSDFESPWELFF. The CDR3 DNA is TGTGCCACCAGTGATTTCGAGTCCCCCTGGGAGCTGTTTTTT.

At least ten counts were recorded for this clonotype. The chain combines TRBV11-2 with TRBJ1-1; no clear D. CDR3 length: 12 residues. V lost 1 base and J 6 bases, leaving 6 bases between the germline ends. Germline V CDR1 and CDR2: SGHAT, FQNNGV. For the CDR3, the DNA is TGTGCCAGCAGCTTAGGTGTGGCTGAAGCTTTCTTT. It codes for CASSLGVAEAFF.

The chain carries TRBV28 and TRBJ1-2; D gene ambiguous. V shed 3 bases and J shed 4 bases, with 6 bases lying between them. This CDR3 contains 12 residues. Germline CDR1 MDHEN, CDR2 SYDVKM. The chain's CDR3 is CASSLGGYGYTF. In DNA, the CDR3 is TGTGCCAGCAGTTTGGGAGGCTATGGCTACACCTTC.

This clonotype was seen a few times. This chain joins TRBV27 and TRBJ2-7, with 11 nucleotides matching TRBD1. The CDR3 contains 15 residues. CDR1 and CDR2 (germline): MNHEY, SMNVEV (reference sequence). Trimming took 5 bases from V and 2 from J; bases not matched to a gene: 5. CDR3 in DNA: TGTGCCAGCAGTGGAGGGACAGGGGGTCCCTACGAGCAGTACTTC. This codes for CASSGGTGGPYEQYF.

Only a few counts were recorded for this clonotype. The V and J genes are TRBV5-1 and TRBJ1-2, with no clear D. The germline V gene has CDR1 SGHRS and CDR2 YFSETQ. CDR3 size: 13 residues. The ends were cut back, 7 bases at V and 3 bases at J, with 13 bases in the middle. The CDR3 reads CASSSDIYYGYTF. DNA for the CDR3: TGCGCCAGCTCCTCTGACATCTACTATGGCTACACCTTC.

This clonotype was observed at least ten times. This rearrangement joins TRBV7-2 to TRBJ2-7, with 7 bases identical to TRBD2. Germline V CDR1 and CDR2: SGHTA, FQGNSA. V shed 2 bases and J 5 bases; nucleotides not matched to a gene: 6. The CDR3 extends over 14 amino acids. The chain's CDR3 is CASSLMAGAHEQYF. Here the CDR3 DNA reads TGTGCCAGCAGCTTAATGGCGGGAGCCCACGAGCAGTACTTC. The full variable domain, completed using reference TRBV7-2 and TRBJ2-7, is GAGVSQSPSNKVTEKGKDVELRCDPISGHTALYWYRQSLGQGLEFLIYFQGNSAPDKSGLPSDRFSAERTGGSVSTLTIQRTQQEDSAVYLCASSLMAGAHEQYFGPGTRLTVT.

This clonotype has at least ten counts. The chain combines TRBV7-6 with TRBJ2-5, with a tentative D call TRBD2 (6 bases). CDR1 is SGHVS, CDR2 FNYEAQ, per germline. With 4 bases removed from V and 5 bases from J, the gap between germline ends came to 17 bases. The CDR3 sequence is 15 residues long. CDR3 nucleotides: TGTGCCAGCAGCTCCCGGGACTCCTCAGGGGAGACCCAGTACTTC. This translates into CASSSRDSSGETQYF.

The CDR3 DNA follows: TGCAGTGCTAGCAGGGTTTTGGTCGATCAGCCCCAGCATTTT. Its protein is CSASRVLVDQPQHF. The chain recombines TRBV20-1 with TRBJ1-5, with D maybe TRBD1 (5 bases). The CDR3 is made up of 14 amino acids. Trimming cost V 3 bases and J 5 bases, with 14 bases left between them. The germline V gene has CDR1 DFQATT and CDR2 SNEGSKA (reference sequence).

This clonotype was seen only a few times. The CDR3: CAPEGTHEQYF. CDR3 bases: TGTGCCCCAGAGGGCACCCACGAGCAGTACTTC. The chain joins TRBV19 to TRBJ2-7; D is possibly TRBD2 (5 bases). The germline CDR1 and CDR2 sequences are LNHDA and SQIVND (reference sequence). The V end was cut by 11 bases, the J end by 5 bases, with 13 bases between. This CDR3 region has 11 residues.

The table lists this clonotype with many counts. The chain links TRBV12-3 or TRBV12-4 to TRBJ2-1; 11 nucleotides match TRBD2. The CDR3 has 15 residues. J lost 4 bases, V lost 6 bases, and 5 bases had no gene match. CDR3 in amino acids: CASSSTSGGYNEQFF. In DNA form, the CDR3 reads TGTGCCAGCAGCTCCACTAGCGGGGGATACAATGAGCAGTTCTTC.

This clonotype occurred a few times. This chain joins TRBV12-5 and TRBJ1-5, with 7 bases lining up with TRBD1. There are 18 residues in the CDR3. The germline CDR1 and CDR2 sequences are LGHNT and FRNRAP. Trimming took 2 bases from V and 2 from J; bases not matched to a gene: 12. DNA for the CDR3: TGTGCTAGTGGTTTGTCCAGGGGGGCAGGGGACGGCAATCAGCCCCAGCATTTT. It translates to CASGLSRGAGDGNQPQHF.

In its sample, this clonotype was seen many times. This chain connects TRBV19 to TRBJ2-3, with 9 bases identical to TRBD2. V trimming: 6 bases; J trimming: 2 bases; junction bases outside the gene matches: 9. Germline CDR1 is LNHDA and CDR2 is SQIVND (reference sequence). This CDR3 region has 16 residues. DNA for the CDR3: TGTGCCAGTAGAGAGAGAAGCGGGGGGACCACAGATACGCAGTATTTT. Amino acid sequence: CASRERSGGTTDTQYF.

This clonotype was seen repeatedly, ten times or more. The chain carries TRBV29-1 and TRBJ2-7, with TRBD2 as a possible D gene (6 bases). The V end lost 6 bases, the J end lost 7 bases, and 16 bases lay between the germline ends. The CDR3 totals 12 residues. In germline, CDR1 is SQVTM, CDR2 ANQGSEA. The CDR3 DNA follows: TGCAGCGTCGCCGGAGGGCCTCTTGAGCAGTACTTC. It is translated as CSVAGGPLEQYF.

J is TRBJ2-1 and V is TRBV4-1; maybe TRBD2 (7 bases). Trimming stripped 1 base from V and 8 bases from J, with 18 bases between. The CDR3 covers 16 residues. Germline V CDR1 and CDR2: MGHRA, YSYEKL. CDR3 in amino acids: CASSQVGGGGYDEQFF. DNA for the CDR3: TGCGCCAGCAGCCAAGTTGGGGGAGGGGGGTACGATGAGCAGTTCTTC.

This clonotype was observed a handful of times. This chain connects TRBV7-6 to TRBJ2-3, with D unclear. This CDR3 region has 14 residues. Germline CDR1 SGHVS, CDR2 FNYEAQ. Trimming removed 2 bases at V and 1 base at J, with 7 bases between. CDR3 DNA sequence: TGTGCCAGCAGCTTACTAGGGCGCACAGATACGCAGTATTTT. Translated: CASSLLGRTDTQYF.